This T cell receptor beta chain was documented in a study of shared clonotypes between healthy human individuals. V lost 1 base, J lost 7 bases, and 16 bases lay in between. The CDR3 is 15 residues long. CDR1 is MDHEN and CDR2 is SYDVKM in the germline V gene. The assay was immunoSEQ multiplex PCR, and TCRdb's table has in-frame clones only and misses some. The sample carries millions of clones, roughly nine tenths recorded once. On this clone: The antigen remains unidentified.

Study results and caveats: Clonotypes shared by all four sorted-subset donors had higher generation probabilities than non-shared clonotypes.

This TCR came from a man between 18 and 29 years old in good health. Sequencing used naive CD4+ T cells sorted from blood. Subset denoted: CD45RA+ positively selected. The chain employs TRBV28 and TRBJ2-5, with a possible D match to TRBD1 (6 bases). The CDR3 DNA reads TGTGCCAGCAGTTTATCGGGCAGGGGAAAATCGACCCAGTACTTC. This codes for CASSLSGRGKSTQYF.